Many counts were recorded for the clone carrying this TCR beta chain. Its specificity is unknown. RNA transcripts were the template for amplifying TCR beta CDR3 regions. The HTBI set primed first-round TCR CDR3 RT-PCR. TCRdb processed the multiplex PCR reads anew with MiXCR; each CDR3 protein has one entry. The sample contains approximately 380,000 distinct CDR3 sequences, roughly 13% of which appear only once. This entry is derived from a study of T cells in Graves' hyperthyroidism and ophthalmopathy. Study-wide points: A 13 V-J signature model discriminated ophthalmopathy versus stable hyperthyroidism.

This CDR3 has 13 amino acids. The ends were cut back, 7 bases at V and 1 base at J, with 10 bases in the middle. Disease duration was under 3 months in the ophthalmopathy patients, who also had a Clinical Activity Score of at least 3 and a NOSPECS grade of at least 4. Each 10 ml fresh peripheral blood draw supplied the PBMCs. This clonotype originated in a man aged 50 to 60 with Graves' ophthalmopathy. The V and J genes are TRBV12-3 or TRBV12-4 and TRBJ1-1; the D gene is possibly TRBD1 (5 bases). Sample: blood. CDR3 nucleotide sequence: TGTGCCAGCACTTGGGGGACGAACACTGAAGCTTTCTTT. It translates to CASTWGTNTEAFF.